The 8 T cell receptor beta chains below come from one sample, sequenced in a study of blood T cells in healthy people across ages. Next came a second PCR, run for roughly 7 to 12 cycles, which used a sample-barcoded 5' primer along with a J-beta primer mix. TCRdb analysed the 5' RACE reads with MiXCR anew, one entry per CDR3 protein. This sample has about 800,000 distinct CDR3 sequences, with 58% found just once. The sequencing sample was made of blood. All receptors derive from a young man in good health.

The chain joins TRBV7-2 to TRBJ2-1; D uncertain. This CDR3 is built from 14 residues. Germline V CDR1 and CDR2: SGHTA, FQGNSA. Trimming stripped 4 bases from V and 4 bases from J, with 11 bases between. The CDR3 coding sequence is TGTGCCAGCAGCTCCCAGCGCTATTACAATGAGCAGTTCTTC. Protein: CASSSQRYYNEQFF. The variable domain in full, completed from reference TRBV7-2 and TRBJ2-1, reads GAGVSQSPSNKVTEKGKDVELRCDPISGHTALYWYRQSLGQGLEFLIYFQGNSAPDKSGLPSDRFSAERTGGSVSTLTIQRTQQEDSAVYLCASSSQRYYNEQFFGPGTRLTVL.

This sequence joins TRBV7-9 and TRBJ2-7; 9 nucleotides match TRBD1. Per the germline V gene, CDR1 is SEHNR and CDR2 is FQNEAQ (reference sequence). The J segment lost 1 base and the V segment lost 11 bases, leaving 3 bases of the junction unmatched. This CDR3 is 12 amino acids long. The CDR3 here is CASGTGSYEQYF. The CDR3 coding sequence is TGTGCCTCCGGGACAGGGTCCTACGAGCAGTACTTC.

This clonotype occurred a few times. The chain uses TRBV11-2 and TRBJ1-1; D is ambiguous. Per germline, CDR1 SGHAT and CDR2 FQNNGV. There are 12 residues in the CDR3. The ends were cut back, 5 bases at V and 10 bases at J, with 14 bases in the middle. CDR3 DNA: TGTGCCAGCAGCGTCACTGGACGTTCAGCTTTCTTT. This translates into CASSVTGRSAFF.

This clonotype was detected only a few times. The rearrangement joins TRBV27 to TRBJ2-5, with 9 positions matching TRBD2. Per the germline V gene, CDR1 is MNHEY and CDR2 is SMNVEV (reference sequence). CDR3 length: 15 residues. After removal of 6 bases from V and 4 bases from J, the junction contained 9 bases not matched to a gene. The CDR3 protein is CASRQAGAGGETQYF. CDR3 DNA sequence: TGTGCCAGCAGACAAGCGGGAGCGGGGGGAGAGACCCAGTACTTC.

In this sample, this clonotype turned up once. V is TRBV20-1 and J is TRBJ2-1; a possible D gene is TRBD2 (6 bases). CDR1 and CDR2 (germline): DFQATT, SNEGSKA (reference sequence). The CDR3 sequence is 15 residues long. Trimming removed 2 bases from V and 3 bases from J, with 14 bases in between. The CDR3 coding sequence is TGCAGTGCTAGACCGCGGGAAGGAGACTACAATGAGCAGTTCTTC. This gives the protein CSARPREGDYNEQFF.

The rearrangement joins TRBV28 to TRBJ1-5; tentative D call: TRBD1 (6 bases). Germline V lookup: CDR1 MDHEN, CDR2 SYDVKM. The CDR3 has 15 amino acids. With 10 bases removed from V and 10 bases from J, the gap between germline ends came to 26 bases. CDR3 DNA: TGTGCCACCCTGTTTGCGGGGGCCGGCCAGGAACCCCAGCATTTT. Its translation is CATLFAGAGQEPQHF. The full variable domain, rest sourced from reference TRBV28 and TRBJ1-5, is DVKVTQSSRYLVKRTGEKVFLECVQDMDHENMFWYRQDPGLGLRLIYFSYDVKMKEKGDIPEGYSVSREKKERFSLILESASTNQTSMYLCATLFAGAGQEPQHFGDGTRLSIL.

This clonotype was seen a few times. The J gene is TRBJ2-5, the V gene TRBV29-1; tentatively, D is TRBD2 (5 bases). V was cut by 4 bases and J by 10 bases, with 7 bases left in between. This CDR3 is 9 amino acids long. Germline lookup yields CDR1 SQVTM and CDR2 ANQGSEA. The CDR3 sequence: CSVGRDQYF. The CDR3 DNA sequence: TGCAGCGTTGGACGGGACCAGTACTTC.

This rearrangement joins TRBV4-2 to TRBJ2-1, with D perhaps assigned TRBD1 or TRBD2 (5 bases each). CDR1 and CDR2 from the germline V gene are LGHNA and YNFKEQ. This CDR3 region has 15 residues. V lost 4 bases and J 6 bases, leaving 16 bases between the germline ends. The CDR3 protein is CASSPAFGGVNEQFF. CDR3 bases: TGTGCCAGCAGCCCAGCCTTTGGGGGTGTCAATGAGCAGTTCTTC.